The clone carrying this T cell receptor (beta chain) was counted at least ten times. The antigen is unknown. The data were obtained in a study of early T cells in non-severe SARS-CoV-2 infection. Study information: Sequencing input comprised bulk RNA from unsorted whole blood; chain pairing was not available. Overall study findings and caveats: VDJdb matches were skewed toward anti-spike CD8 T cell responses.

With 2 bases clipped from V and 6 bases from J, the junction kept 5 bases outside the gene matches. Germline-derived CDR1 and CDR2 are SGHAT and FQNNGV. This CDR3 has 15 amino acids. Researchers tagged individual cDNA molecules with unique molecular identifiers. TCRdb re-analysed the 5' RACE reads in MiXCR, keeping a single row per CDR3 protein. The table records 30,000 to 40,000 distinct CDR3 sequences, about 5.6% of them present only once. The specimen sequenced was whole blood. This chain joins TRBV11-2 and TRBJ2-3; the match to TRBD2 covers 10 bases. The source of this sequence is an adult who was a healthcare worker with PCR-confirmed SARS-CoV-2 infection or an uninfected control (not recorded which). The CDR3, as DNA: TGTGCCAGCAGCTTAAGCGGGAGGGGGGGTGATACGCAGTATTTT. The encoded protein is CASSLSGRGGDTQYF.